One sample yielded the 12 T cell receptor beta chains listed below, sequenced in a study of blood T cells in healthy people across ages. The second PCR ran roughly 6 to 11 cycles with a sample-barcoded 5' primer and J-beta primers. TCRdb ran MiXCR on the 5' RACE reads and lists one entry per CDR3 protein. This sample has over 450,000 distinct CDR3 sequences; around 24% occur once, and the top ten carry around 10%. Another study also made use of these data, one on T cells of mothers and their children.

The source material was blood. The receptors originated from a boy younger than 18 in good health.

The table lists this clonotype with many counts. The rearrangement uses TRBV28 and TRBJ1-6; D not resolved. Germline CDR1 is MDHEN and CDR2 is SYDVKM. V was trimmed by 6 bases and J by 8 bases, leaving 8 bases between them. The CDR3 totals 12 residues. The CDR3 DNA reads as TGTGCCAGCAGCGGACGTCATTCACCCCTCCACTTT. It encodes CASSGRHSPLHF. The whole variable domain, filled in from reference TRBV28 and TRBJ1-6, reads DVKVTQSSRYLVKRTGEKVFLECVQDMDHENMFWYRQDPGLGLRLIYFSYDVKMKEKGDIPEGYSVSREKKERFSLILESASTNQTSMYLCASSGRHSPLHFGNGTRLTVT.

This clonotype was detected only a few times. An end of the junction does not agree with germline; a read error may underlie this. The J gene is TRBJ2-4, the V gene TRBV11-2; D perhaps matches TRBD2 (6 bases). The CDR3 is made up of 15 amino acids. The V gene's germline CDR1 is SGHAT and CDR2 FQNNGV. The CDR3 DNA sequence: TGTGCCAGCAGCAATCGACAACTAGCCGAAAACATTCAGTACTTC. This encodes CASSNRQLAENIQYF.

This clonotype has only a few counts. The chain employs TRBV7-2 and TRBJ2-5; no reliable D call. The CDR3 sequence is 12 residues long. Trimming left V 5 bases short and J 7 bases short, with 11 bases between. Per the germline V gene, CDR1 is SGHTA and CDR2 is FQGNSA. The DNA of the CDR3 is TGTGCCAGCAGCACCACCCCGGGGACCCAGTACTTC. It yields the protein CASSTTPGTQYF.

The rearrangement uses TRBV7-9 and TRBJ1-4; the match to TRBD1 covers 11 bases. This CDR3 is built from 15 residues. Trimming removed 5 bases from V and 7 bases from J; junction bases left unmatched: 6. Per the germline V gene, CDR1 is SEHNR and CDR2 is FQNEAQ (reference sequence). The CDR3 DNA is TGTGCCAGCAGCACCGGACAGGGGGCTCTTGAAAAACTGTTTTTT. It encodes CASSTGQGALEKLFF.

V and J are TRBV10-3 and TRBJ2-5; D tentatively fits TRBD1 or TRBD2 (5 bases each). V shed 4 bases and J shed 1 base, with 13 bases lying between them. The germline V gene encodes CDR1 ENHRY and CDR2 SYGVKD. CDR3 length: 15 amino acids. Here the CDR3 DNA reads TGTGCCATCAGTGTGTTAGGGACCTCCCAAGAGACCCAGTACTTC. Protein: CAISVLGTSQETQYF.

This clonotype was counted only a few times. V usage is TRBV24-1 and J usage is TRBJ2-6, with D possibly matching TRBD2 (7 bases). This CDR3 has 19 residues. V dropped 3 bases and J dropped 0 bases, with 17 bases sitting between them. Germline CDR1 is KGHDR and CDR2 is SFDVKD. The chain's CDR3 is CATSDARGPRSSGANVLTF. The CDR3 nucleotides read TGTGCCACCAGTGATGCGCGGGGGCCCCGCAGCTCTGGGGCCAACGTCCTGACTTTC.

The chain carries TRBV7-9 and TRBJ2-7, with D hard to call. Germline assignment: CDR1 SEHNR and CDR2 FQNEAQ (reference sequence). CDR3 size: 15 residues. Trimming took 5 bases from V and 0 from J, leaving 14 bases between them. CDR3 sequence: CASSPGPSSSYEQYF. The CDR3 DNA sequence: TGTGCCAGCAGCCCCGGACCCAGTAGCTCCTACGAGCAGTACTTC.

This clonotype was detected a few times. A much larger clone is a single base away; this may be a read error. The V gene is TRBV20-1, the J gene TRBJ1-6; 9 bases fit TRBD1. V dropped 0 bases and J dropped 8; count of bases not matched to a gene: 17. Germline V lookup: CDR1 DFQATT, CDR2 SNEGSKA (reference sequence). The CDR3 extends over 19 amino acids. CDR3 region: CSARDAPGQGRFRHSPLHF. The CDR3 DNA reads TGCAGTGCTAGAGACGCCCCCGGACAGGGGAGGTTTCGGCATTCACCCCTCCACTTT.

CDR3 in amino acids: CASNPGGVNYGYTF. In DNA, the CDR3 is TGTGCCAGCAACCCGGGCGGGGTCAACTATGGCTACACCTTC. This rearrangement joins TRBV28 to TRBJ1-2; no clear D. V was cut by 7 bases and J by 2 bases, with 14 bases left in between. This CDR3 contains 14 residues. Germline V gene lookup returns CDR1 MDHEN and CDR2 SYDVKM.

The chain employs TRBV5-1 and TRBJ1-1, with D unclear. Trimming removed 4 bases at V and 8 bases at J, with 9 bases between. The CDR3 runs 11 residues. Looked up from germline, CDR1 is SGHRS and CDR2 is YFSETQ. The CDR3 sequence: CASSPPKEAFF. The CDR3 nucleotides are TGCGCCAGCAGCCCGCCTAAGGAAGCTTTCTTT.

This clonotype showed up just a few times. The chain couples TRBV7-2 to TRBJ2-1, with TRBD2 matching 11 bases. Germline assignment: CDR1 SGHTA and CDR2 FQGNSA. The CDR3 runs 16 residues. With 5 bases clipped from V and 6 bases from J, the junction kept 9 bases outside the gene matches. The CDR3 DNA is TGTGCCAGCAGCCCAACTAGCGGGAGATACCCCAATGAGCAGTTCTTC. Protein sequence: CASSPTSGRYPNEQFF.

The CDR3 nucleotides read TGTGCCAGCAGCTTACGGAGAGGGGTCGGGGCCAACGTCCTGACTTTC. This encodes CASSLRRGVGANVLTF. The chain links TRBV7-9 to TRBJ2-6, with D possibly called TRBD1 or TRBD2 (5 bases each). CDR3 size: 16 residues. The V end lost 2 bases, the J end lost 4 bases, and 12 bases lay between the germline ends. The germline V gene encodes CDR1 SEHNR and CDR2 FQNEAQ (reference sequence).